The rows below give T cell receptor beta chains drawn from one sample of a study of human T cells and chemical hapten exposure. Each CDR3 protein is one row after TCRdb ran MiXCR on the RACE reads. The sample consists of 150,000 to 200,000 distinct CDR3 sequences, under 30% of them appearing once. The source material was whole blood, sampled in connection with sensitization to the hapten diphenylcyclopropenone (DPC). The receptor source for this set is a woman aged 40 to 50 with alopecia areata. Some clones in this sample may be carry-over from other donors' samples. Both conserved end residues are part of each CDR3. The D gene is left open where the match is weak. Size tells how often a clone was seen (once, few, many) or the class of an expanded clone, and some rows leave it out.

v_gene	j_gene	abundance	d_gene	CDR3aa	CDR3nt
TRBV28	TRBJ1-1	-	TRBD1	CASTRGGGLGEAFF	TGTGCCAGCACCCGAGGAGGGGGCTTGGGTGAAGCTTTCTTT
TRBV7-2	TRBJ2-1	many	-	CASSLRGSRPYNEQFF	TGTGCCAGCAGCTTACGGGGGTCCCGGCCCTACAATGAGCAGTTCTTC
TRBV5-1	TRBJ2-3	few	-	CASSLGEVSTDTQYF	TGCGCCAGCAGCTTAGGAGAGGTTAGCACAGATACGCAGTATTTT
TRBV24-1	TRBJ2-2	-	TRBD1	CASRQGPTGELFF	TGTGCCAGTCGACAGGGACCCACCGGGGAGCTGTTTTTT
TRBV7-9	TRBJ2-1	few	-	CASSSRRDYEASNEQFF	TGTGCCAGCAGCTCCCGGCGCGACTACGAAGCGTCAAATGAGCAGTTCTTC
TRBV5-1	TRBJ1-5	few	-	CASSLEAGDQPQHF	TGCGCCAGCAGCTTGGAGGCGGGGGATCAGCCCCAGCATTTT
TRBV29-1	TRBJ2-3	many	-	CSVDANIGTQYF	TGCAGCGTTGACGCCAACATCGGTACGCAGTATTTT
TRBV29-1	TRBJ1-2	few	-	CSVDKGDYGYTF	TGCAGCGTTGACAAGGGGGACTATGGCTACACCTTC
TRBV5-1	TRBJ2-5	-	-	CASSLGGGKEETQYF	TGCGCCAGCTCCCTTGGAGGGGGCAAGGAAGAGACCCAGTACTTC
TRBV12-3/TRBV12-4	TRBJ1-2	-	-	CASSPGLGWGYTF	TGTGCCAGCAGTCCCGGCCTAGGGTGGGGCTACACCTTC
TRBV27	TRBJ2-7	-	-	CATSSRFGGLTYEQYF	TGTGCCACCTCGTCTCGATTCGGGGGGCTCACCTACGAGCAGTACTTC
TRBV10-3	TRBJ2-2	few	-	CAISEVLGIGELFF	TGTGCCATCAGTGAGGTCTTGGGCATCGGGGAGCTGTTTTTT
TRBV20-1	TRBJ2-7	few	TRBD2	CSARGPGLAGEGQYF	TGCAGTGCTAGAGGTCCGGGACTAGCGGGAGAGGGGCAGTACTTC
TRBV4-2	TRBJ2-3	few	TRBD2	CASSQGTSGRPSTDTQYF	TGTGCCAGCAGCCAGGGGACTAGCGGCCGCCCTAGCACAGATACGCAGTATTTT
TRBV20-1	TRBJ2-7	many	TRBD2	CSALAGLAGGRSEQYF	TGCAGTGCTCTCGCGGGACTAGCGGGAGGAAGGAGCGAGCAGTACTTC
TRBV15	TRBJ2-3	few	-	CATTEGPRTDTQYF	TGTGCCACCACCGAAGGCCCCCGCACAGATACGCAGTATTTT
TRBV28	TRBJ1-6	few	-	CASSYGVGSSPLHF	TGTGCCAGCAGTTATGGCGTGGGGAGTTCACCCCTCCACTTT
TRBV27	TRBJ1-1	-	-	CASSLLGMNTEAFF	TGTGCCAGCAGTTTACTGGGGATGAACACTGAAGCTTTCTTT